This T cell receptor (beta chain) is drawn from a study of blood T cell dynamics during melanoma immunotherapy. Study in general: Metastatic melanoma patients received first-line pembrolizumab or nivolumab plus ipilimumab. Study conclusions and caveats: The study could not tell melanoma-specific clones from general immune activation.

This clone appeared a few times. No antigen is known for it. The CDR3 runs to 16 residues. Trimming pared 3 bases from V and 3 bases from J, leaving 14 bases between. Here immunoSEQ multiplex PCR was the method, and the copy in TCRdb shows in-frame clones only, minus some. The sample includes 25,000 to 30,000 clones, roughly 84% of them seen just once. Described time point: week 3, after first cycle of checkpoint inhibitor. Samples come from before therapy and from week 3 after the first blockade cycle. Response was assessed by RECIST 1.1 at 12 weeks, except a couple of rapid progressors. This receptor was identified in a human donor with melanoma. The chain recombines TRBV23-1 with TRBJ2-2, with TRBD1 as a possible D gene (5 bases). TRBV23-1 belongs to the ORF category, with a function that is uncertain. The starting material was blood, obtained from a patient treated with checkpoint blockade. CDR3 sequence reads: CASSHPGSRHTGELFF. Written as DNA, the CDR3 is TGCGCCAGCAGTCACCCAGGGTCTAGACACACCGGGGAGCTGTTTTTT.